Presented here are 8 T cell receptor beta chains from one specimen sequenced in a study of T cell responses to AZD1222 COVID-19 vaccine. TCRdb keeps only in-frame clones here, not all; method: immunoSEQ multiplex PCR. The sample lists around 130,000 clones, about 89% occurring once. The specimen comprised peripheral blood, sampled on day 0 of AZD1222 vaccination. These receptors all come from an adult in good health.

The chain is built from TRBV9 and TRBJ1-2; 11 bases are shared with TRBD1. This CDR3 comprises 15 residues. The germline V gene has CDR1 SGDLS and CDR2 YYNGEE. The V and J ends lost 0 bases and 4 bases, in that order; junction bases with no gene match: 2. The CDR3 region has the DNA TGTGCCAGCAGCGTAGCGGGGACAGGGGGCTATGGCTACACCTTC. Protein: CASSVAGTGGYGYTF.

This clone has a single count. The chain is built from TRBV3-1 (or the pseudogene TRBV3-2) and TRBJ1-1; D might be TRBD1 (5 bases). CDR1 LGHDT and CDR2 YNNKEL come from the germline V gene (reference sequence). Trimming removed 0 bases at V and 9 bases at J, with 23 bases between. CDR3 length: 17 amino acids. CDR3: CASSQESGPPWDRQAFF. In DNA, the CDR3 is TGTGCCAGCAGCCAAGAGAGCGGTCCCCCCTGGGACCGGCAAGCTTTCTTT.

The rearrangement links TRBV2 to TRBJ1-4; 8 bases line up with TRBD1. J gave up 11 bases and V 4 bases, and 9 bases lay outside the gene matches. CDR1 SNHLY and CDR2 FYNNEI come from the germline V gene. The CDR3 loop spans 14 amino acids. CDR3 coding DNA: TGTGCCAGCAGTGCGGTCAGGGGGCCGGAGAAACTGTTTTTT. The encoded protein is CASSAVRGPEKLFF.

The chain carries TRBV19 and TRBJ1-5, with D possibly TRBD1 on 5 matching bases. In germline, CDR1 is LNHDA, CDR2 SQIVND (reference sequence). V lost 4 bases, J lost 7 bases, and 14 bases lay in between. CDR3 length equals 14 residues. CDR3 DNA sequence: TGTGCCAGTAGTAATGGGGGAATGGGCCAGCCCCAGCATTTT. Amino acid sequence: CASSNGGMGQPQHF.

V and J are TRBV28 and TRBJ1-1; D is uncertain. Germline CDR1 reads MDHEN; CDR2 reads SYDVKM. The V end was cut by 1 base, the J end by 7 bases, with 13 bases between. The CDR3 totals 14 residues. CDR3 sequence (DNA): TGTGCCAGCAGTTTATCTCCCCGACTGAGTGAAGCTTTCTTT. Translation: CASSLSPRLSEAFF.

The rearrangement uses TRBV12-3 or TRBV12-4 and TRBJ2-7; D gene unclear. This CDR3 contains 13 residues. The V and J ends lost 2 bases and 4 bases respectively, with 9 bases between them. The CDR3 sequence: CASSLTEGYEQYF. CDR3 DNA sequence: TGTGCCAGCAGTTTAACGGAAGGTTACGAGCAGTACTTC.

The chain combines TRBV30 with TRBJ1-2; the match to TRBD1 covers 11 bases. Germline V CDR1 and CDR2: GTSNPN, SVGIG (reference sequence). CDR3 length: 15 residues. V was clipped by 4 bases and J by 7 bases; unmatched bases: 11. For the CDR3, the DNA is TGTGCCTGGAATTGGGCGGGACAGGGGGTCGGTGGCTACACCTTC. Protein sequence: CAWNWAGQGVGGYTF.

V and J are TRBV27 and TRBJ1-2; D remains ambiguous. The V end was cut by 3 bases, the J end by 5 bases, with 10 bases between. The CDR3 covers 13 residues. CDR1 MNHEY and CDR2 SMNVEV come from the germline V gene (reference sequence). CDR3 in DNA: TGTGCCAGCAGTTTGGGTTGGGGATATGGCTACACCTTC. It codes for CASSLGWGYGYTF.